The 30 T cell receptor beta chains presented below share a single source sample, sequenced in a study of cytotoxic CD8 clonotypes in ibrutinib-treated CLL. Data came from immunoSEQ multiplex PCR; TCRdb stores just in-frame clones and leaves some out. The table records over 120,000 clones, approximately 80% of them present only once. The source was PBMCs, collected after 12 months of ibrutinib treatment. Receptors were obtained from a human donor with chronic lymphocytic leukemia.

The CDR3 bases are TGTGCCAGCAGGGGGACAGGAGCTGACTACGAGCAGTACTTC. As protein: CASRGTGADYEQYF. The rearrangement joins TRBV6-6 to TRBJ2-7; 8 bases agree with TRBD1. Per germline, CDR1 MNHNY and CDR2 SVGAGI (reference sequence). J was trimmed by 3 bases and V by 6 bases; bases with no gene match: 7. This CDR3 contains 14 residues.

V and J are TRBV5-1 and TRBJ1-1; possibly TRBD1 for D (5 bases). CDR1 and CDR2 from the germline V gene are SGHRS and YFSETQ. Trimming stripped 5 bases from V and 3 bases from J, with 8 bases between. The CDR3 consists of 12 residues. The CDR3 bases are TGCGCCAGCAGATCACAGGACACTGAAGCTTTCTTT. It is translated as CASRSQDTEAFF.

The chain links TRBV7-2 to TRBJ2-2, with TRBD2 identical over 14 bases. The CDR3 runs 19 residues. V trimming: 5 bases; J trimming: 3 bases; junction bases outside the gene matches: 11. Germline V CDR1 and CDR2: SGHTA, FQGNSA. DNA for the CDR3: TGTGCCAGCAGCGTATCCTCCGGGACTAGCGGGAGATACACCGGGGAGCTGTTTTTT. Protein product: CASSVSSGTSGRYTGELFF.

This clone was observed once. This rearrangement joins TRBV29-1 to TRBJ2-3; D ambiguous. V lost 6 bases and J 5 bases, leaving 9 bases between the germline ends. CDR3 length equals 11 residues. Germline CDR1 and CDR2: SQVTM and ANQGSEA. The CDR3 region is CSVGNKDTQYF. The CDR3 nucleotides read TGCAGCGTAGGGAACAAAGATACGCAGTATTTT.

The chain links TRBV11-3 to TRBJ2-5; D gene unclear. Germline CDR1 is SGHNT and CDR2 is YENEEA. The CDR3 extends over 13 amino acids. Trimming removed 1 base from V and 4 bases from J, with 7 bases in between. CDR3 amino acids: CASSLGAVETQYF. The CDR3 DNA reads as TGTGCCAGCAGCTTAGGCGCAGTAGAGACCCAGTACTTC.

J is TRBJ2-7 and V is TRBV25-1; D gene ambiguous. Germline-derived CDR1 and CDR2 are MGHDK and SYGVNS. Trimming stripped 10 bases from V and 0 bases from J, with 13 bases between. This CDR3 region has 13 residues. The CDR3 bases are TGTGCCACCCGGCAAGGCAACTCCTACGAGCAGTACTTC. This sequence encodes CATRQGNSYEQYF.

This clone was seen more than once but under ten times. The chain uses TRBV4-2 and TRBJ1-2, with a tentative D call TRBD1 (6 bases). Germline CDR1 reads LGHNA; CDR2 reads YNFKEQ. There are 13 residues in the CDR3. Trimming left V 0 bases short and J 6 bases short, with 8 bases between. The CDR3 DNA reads TGTGCCAGCAGCCAAGAAAACAGGGATGGCTACACCTTC. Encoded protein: CASSQENRDGYTF.

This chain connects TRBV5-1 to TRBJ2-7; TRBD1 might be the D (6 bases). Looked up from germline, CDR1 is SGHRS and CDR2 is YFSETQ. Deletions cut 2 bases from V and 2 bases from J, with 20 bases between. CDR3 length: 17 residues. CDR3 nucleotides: TGCGCCAGCAGCTTTCAAGGGGGAGTAGCGTCCCCCTACGAGCAGTACTTC. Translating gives CASSFQGGVASPYEQYF.

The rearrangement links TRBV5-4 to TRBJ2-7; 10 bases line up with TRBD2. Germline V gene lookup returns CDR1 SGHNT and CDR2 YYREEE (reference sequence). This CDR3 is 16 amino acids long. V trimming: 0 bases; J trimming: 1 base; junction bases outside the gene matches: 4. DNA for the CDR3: TGTGCCAGCAGCTTGGATCTAGCGGGAGTTTCCTACGAGCAGTACTTC. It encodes CASSLDLAGVSYEQYF.

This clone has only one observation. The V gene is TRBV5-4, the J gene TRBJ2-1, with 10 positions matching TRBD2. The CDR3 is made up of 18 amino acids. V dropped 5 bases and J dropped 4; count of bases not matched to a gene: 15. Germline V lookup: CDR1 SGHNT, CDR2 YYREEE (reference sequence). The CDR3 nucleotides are TGTGCCAGCAGTTCATCGAGGGAGGGACTAGCGATATACAATGAGCAGTTCTTC. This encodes CASSSSREGLAIYNEQFF. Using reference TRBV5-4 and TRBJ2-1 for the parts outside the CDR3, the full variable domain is ETGVTQSPTHLIKTRGQQVTLRCSSQSGHNTVSWYQQALGQGPQFIFQYYREEENGRGNFPPRFSGLQFPNYSSELNVNALELDDSALYLCASSSSREGLAIYNEQFFGPGTRLTVL.

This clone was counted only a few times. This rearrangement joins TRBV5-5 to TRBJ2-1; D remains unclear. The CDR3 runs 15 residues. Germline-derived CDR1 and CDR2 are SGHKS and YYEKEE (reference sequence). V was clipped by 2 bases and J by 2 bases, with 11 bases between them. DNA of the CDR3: TGTGCCAGCAGCTTAGACTCATTCCCCTACAATGAGCAGTTCTTC. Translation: CASSLDSFPYNEQFF.

The CDR3 region is CASSLVFQHGNNEQFF. The CDR3 nucleotides are TGTGCCAGCAGCTTGGTTTTTCAGCATGGAAACAATGAGCAGTTCTTC. V and J are TRBV11-3 and TRBJ2-1; D gene unclear. The CDR3 length is 16 residues. Trimming stripped 3 bases from V and 5 bases from J, with 17 bases between. Germline CDR1 SGHNT, CDR2 YENEEA.

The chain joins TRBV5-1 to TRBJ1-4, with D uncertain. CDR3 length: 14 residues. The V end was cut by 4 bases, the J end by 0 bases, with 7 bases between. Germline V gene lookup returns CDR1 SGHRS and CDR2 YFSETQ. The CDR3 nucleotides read TGCGCCAGCAGCCTACAGCCAACTAATGAAAAACTGTTTTTT. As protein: CASSLQPTNEKLFF.

The CDR3 here is CASLSVRGGTGELFF. For the CDR3, the DNA is TGTGCCAGCTTGAGTGTCAGGGGGGGAACCGGGGAGCTGTTTTTT. The chain recombines TRBV28 with TRBJ2-2, with D perhaps matching TRBD1 or TRBD2 (7 bases each). The CDR3 extends over 15 amino acids. Germline V lookup: CDR1 MDHEN, CDR2 SYDVKM. The germline V and J ends were trimmed by 8 bases and 5 bases, with 18 bases remaining between them.

The CDR3: CASSLVGTSYGYTF. CDR3 nucleotide sequence: TGTGCCAGCAGCTTAGTCGGTACCAGCTATGGCTACACCTTC. The chain recombines TRBV7-9 with TRBJ1-2; D uncertain. In germline, CDR1 is SEHNR, CDR2 FQNEAQ (reference sequence). The CDR3 has 14 amino acids. The V gene lost 1 base and the J gene lost 4 bases, with 10 bases spanning the gap.

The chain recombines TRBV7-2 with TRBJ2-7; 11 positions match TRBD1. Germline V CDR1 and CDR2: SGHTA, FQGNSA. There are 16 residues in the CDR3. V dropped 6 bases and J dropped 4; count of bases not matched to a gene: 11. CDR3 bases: TGTGCCAGCAGTCGTAGTGCCGGGACAGGGGGTTACGAGCAGTACTTC. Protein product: CASSRSAGTGGYEQYF.

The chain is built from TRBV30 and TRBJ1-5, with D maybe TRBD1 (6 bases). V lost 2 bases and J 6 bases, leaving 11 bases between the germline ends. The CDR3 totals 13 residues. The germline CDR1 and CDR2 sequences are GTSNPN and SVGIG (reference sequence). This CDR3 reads CAWSYQGPQPQHF. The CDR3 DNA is TGTGCCTGGAGTTACCAGGGGCCTCAGCCCCAGCATTTT.

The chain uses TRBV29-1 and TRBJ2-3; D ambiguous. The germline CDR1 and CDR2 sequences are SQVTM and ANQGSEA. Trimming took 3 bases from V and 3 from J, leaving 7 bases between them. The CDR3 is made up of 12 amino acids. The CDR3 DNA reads TGCAGCGTTGAGAGTGAGACAGATACGCAGTATTTT. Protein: CSVESETDTQYF.

The CDR3: CASSLSGRGNEQFF. CDR3 nucleotides: TGTGCCAGCAGCCTCAGCGGGAGAGGGAATGAGCAGTTCTTC. The rearrangement links TRBV7-9 to TRBJ2-1; 8 bases line up with TRBD2. Germline V gives CDR1 SEHNR, CDR2 FQNEAQ (reference sequence). The V and J ends lost 5 bases and 7 bases, in that order; junction bases with no gene match: 7. The CDR3 consists of 14 residues.

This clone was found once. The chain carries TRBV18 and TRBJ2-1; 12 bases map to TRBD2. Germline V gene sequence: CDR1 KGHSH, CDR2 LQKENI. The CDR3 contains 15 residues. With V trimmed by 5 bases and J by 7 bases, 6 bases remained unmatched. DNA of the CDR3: TGTGCCAGCTCAGTTGCTAGCGGGAGGGAGAATGAGCAGTTCTTC. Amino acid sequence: CASSVASGRENEQFF.

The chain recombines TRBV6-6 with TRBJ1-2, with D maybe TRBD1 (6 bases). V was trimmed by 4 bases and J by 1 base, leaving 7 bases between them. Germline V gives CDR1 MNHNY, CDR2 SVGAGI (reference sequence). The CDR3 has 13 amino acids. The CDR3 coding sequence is TGTGCCAGCAGTTGGACAGATAACTATGGCTACACCTTC. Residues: CASSWTDNYGYTF.

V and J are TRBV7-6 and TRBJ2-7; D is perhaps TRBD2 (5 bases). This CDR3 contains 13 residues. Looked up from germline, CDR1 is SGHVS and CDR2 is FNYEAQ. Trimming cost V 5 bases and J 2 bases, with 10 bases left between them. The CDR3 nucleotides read TGTGCCAGCAGCGGGAGTGTTACCTACGAGCAGTACTTC. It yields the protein CASSGSVTYEQYF.

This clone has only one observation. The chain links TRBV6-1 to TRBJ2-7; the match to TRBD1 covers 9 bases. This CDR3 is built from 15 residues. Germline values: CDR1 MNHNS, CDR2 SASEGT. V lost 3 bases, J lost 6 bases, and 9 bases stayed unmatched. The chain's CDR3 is CASSDILGQGREQYF. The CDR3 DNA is TGTGCCAGCAGTGATATTTTGGGACAGGGCCGCGAGCAGTACTTC.

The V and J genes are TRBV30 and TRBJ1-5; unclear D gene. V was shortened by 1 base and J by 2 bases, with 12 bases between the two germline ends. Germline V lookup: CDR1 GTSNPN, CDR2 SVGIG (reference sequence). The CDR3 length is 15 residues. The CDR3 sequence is CAWSGPRTGNQPQHF. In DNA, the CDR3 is TGTGCCTGGAGTGGTCCTAGGACGGGCAATCAGCCCCAGCATTTT.

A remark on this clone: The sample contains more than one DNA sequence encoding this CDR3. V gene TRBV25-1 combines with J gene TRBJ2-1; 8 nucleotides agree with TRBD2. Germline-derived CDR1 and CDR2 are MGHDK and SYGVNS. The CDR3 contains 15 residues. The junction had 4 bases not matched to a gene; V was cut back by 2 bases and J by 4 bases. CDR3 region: CASSEAGGPYNEQFF. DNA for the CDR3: TGTGCCAGCAGTGAAGCGGGAGGTCCTTACAATGAGCAGTTCTTC.

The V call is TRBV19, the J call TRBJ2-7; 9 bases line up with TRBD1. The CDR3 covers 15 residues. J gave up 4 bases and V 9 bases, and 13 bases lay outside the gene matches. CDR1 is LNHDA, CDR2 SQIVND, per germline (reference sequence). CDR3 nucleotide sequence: TGTGCCAGCACTAGCACAGGGGGCGCGGGGTACGAGCAGTACTTC. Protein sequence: CASTSTGGAGYEQYF.

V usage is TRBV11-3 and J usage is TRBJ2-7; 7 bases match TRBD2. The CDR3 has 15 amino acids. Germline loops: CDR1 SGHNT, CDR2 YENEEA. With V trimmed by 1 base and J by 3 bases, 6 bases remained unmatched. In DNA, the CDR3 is TGTGCCAGCAGCTTAGGCGGGAGTGGGGACTACGAGCAGTACTTC. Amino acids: CASSLGGSGDYEQYF.

As DNA, the CDR3 is TGTGCCAGCAGTTTTTTCTACAGTACCACAGATACGCAGTATTTT. This translates into CASSFFYSTTDTQYF. This chain joins TRBV28 and TRBJ2-3; no clear D. V lost 3 bases to trimming and J lost 2 bases, with 12 bases between them. The CDR3 covers 15 residues. CDR1 is MDHEN and CDR2 is SYDVKM in the germline V gene.

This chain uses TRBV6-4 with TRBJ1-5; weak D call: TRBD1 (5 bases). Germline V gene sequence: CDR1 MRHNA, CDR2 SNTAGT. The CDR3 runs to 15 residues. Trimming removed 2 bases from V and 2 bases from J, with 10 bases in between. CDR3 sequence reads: CASSDRQGGNQPQHF. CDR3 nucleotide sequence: TGTGCCAGCAGTGACCGGCAGGGCGGCAATCAGCCCCAGCATTTT.

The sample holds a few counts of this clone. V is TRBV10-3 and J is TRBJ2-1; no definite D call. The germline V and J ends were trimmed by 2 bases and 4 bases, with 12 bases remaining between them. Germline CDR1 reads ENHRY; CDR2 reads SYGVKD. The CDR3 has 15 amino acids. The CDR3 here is CAISEGNSRYNEQFF. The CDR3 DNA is TGTGCCATCAGTGAGGGCAATTCCCGTTACAATGAGCAGTTCTTC.